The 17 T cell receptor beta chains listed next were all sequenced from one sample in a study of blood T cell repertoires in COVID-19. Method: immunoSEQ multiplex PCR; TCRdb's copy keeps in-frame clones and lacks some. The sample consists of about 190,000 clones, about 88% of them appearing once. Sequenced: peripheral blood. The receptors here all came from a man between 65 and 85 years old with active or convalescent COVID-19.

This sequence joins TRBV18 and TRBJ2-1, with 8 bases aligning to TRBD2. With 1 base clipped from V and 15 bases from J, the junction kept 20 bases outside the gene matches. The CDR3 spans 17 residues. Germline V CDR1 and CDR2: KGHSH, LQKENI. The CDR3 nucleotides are TGTGCCAGCTCACCACTGTCGGCCCTCGGGTTAGCGGGATCATGGTTCTTC. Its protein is CASSPLSALGLAGSWFF.

Here the CDR3 reads CASSSNRLRTEAFF. The CDR3 bases are TGTGCCAGCAGCTCCAACAGGCTTAGGACTGAAGCTTTCTTT. The chain has TRBV7-2 and TRBJ1-1, with a tentative D call TRBD1 (5 bases). Trimming took off 4 bases at V and 5 bases at J, with 14 bases between the two ends. Per the germline V gene, CDR1 is SGHTA and CDR2 is FQGNSA. The CDR3 contains 14 residues.

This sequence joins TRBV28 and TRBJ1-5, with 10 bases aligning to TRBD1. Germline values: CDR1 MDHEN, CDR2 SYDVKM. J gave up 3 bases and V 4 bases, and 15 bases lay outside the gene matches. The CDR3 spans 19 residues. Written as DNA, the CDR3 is TGTGCCAGCAGTTCGGGCAGTTGGACAGGGGGAACCTTCAATCAGCCCCAGCATTTT. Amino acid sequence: CASSSGSWTGGTFNQPQHF. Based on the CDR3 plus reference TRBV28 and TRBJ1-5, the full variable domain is DVKVTQSSRYLVKRTGEKVFLECVQDMDHENMFWYRQDPGLGLRLIYFSYDVKMKEKGDIPEGYSVSREKKERFSLILESASTNQTSMYLCASSSGSWTGGTFNQPQHFGDGTRLSIL.

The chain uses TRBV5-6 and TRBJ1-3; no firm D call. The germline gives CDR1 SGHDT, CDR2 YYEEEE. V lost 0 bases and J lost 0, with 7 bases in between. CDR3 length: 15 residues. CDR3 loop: CASSLGGSSGNTIYF. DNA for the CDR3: TGTGCCAGCAGCTTGGGCGGGAGCTCTGGAAACACCATATATTTT.

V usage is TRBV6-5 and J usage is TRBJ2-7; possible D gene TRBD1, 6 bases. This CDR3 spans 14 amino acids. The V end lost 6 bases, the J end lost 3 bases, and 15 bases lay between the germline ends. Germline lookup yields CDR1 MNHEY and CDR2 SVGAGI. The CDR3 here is CASRTYRDNYEQYF. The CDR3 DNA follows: TGTGCCAGCAGGACTTACAGGGATAACTACGAGCAGTACTTC.

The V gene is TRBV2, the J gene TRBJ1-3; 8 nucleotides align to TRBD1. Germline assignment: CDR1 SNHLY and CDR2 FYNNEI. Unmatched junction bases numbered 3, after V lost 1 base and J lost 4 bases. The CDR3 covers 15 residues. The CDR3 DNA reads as TGTGCCAGCAGTGAAGAAGGGACAGGAGGAAACACCATATATTTT. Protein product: CASSEEGTGGNTIYF.

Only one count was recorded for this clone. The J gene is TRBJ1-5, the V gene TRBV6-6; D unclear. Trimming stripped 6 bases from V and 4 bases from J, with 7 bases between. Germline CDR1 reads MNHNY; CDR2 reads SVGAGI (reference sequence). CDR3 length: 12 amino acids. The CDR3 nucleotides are TGTGCCAGCAGCGGAGGGAATCAGCCCCAGCATTTT. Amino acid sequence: CASSGGNQPQHF.

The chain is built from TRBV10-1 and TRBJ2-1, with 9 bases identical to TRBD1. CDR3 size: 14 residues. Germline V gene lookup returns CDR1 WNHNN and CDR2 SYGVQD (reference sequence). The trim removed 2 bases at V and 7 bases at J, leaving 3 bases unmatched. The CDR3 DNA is TGCGCCAGCAGTGAGAACAGGGGGCTAAATGAGCAGTTCTTC. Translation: CASSENRGLNEQFF.

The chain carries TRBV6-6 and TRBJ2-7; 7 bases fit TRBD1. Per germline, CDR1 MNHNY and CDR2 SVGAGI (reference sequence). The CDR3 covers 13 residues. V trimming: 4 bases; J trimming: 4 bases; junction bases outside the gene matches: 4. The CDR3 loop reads CASSLNRGYEQYF. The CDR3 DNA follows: TGTGCCAGCAGTTTAAACAGGGGTTACGAGCAGTACTTC.

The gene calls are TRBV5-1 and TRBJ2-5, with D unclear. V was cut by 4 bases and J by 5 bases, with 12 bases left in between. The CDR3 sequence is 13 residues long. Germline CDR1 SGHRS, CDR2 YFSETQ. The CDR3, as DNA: TGCGCCAGCAGCGCAGCCGGAGCGGAGACCCAGTACTTC. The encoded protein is CASSAAGAETQYF.

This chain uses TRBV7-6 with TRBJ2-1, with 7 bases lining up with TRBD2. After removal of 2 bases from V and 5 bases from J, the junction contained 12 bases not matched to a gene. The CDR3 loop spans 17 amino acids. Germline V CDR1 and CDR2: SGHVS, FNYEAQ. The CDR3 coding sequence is TGTGCCAGCAGCTTATCTAGCACGGGACTACCCCACAATGAGCAGTTCTTC. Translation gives CASSLSSTGLPHNEQFF.

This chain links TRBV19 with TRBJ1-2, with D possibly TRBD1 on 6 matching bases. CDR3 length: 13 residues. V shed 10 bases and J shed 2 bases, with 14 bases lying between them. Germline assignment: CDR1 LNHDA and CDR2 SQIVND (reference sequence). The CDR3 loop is CATQGGSNYGYTF. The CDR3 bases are TGTGCCACACAGGGCGGCAGCAACTATGGCTACACCTTC.

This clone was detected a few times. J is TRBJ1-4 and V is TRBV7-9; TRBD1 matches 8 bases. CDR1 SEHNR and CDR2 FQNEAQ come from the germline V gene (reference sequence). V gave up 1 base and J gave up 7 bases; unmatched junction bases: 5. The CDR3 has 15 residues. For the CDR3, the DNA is TGTGCCAGCAGCTTAGTCGGGCAGGGGGCTGAAAAACTGTTTTTT. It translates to CASSLVGQGAEKLFF.

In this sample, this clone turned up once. The CDR3 bases are TGTGCCAGCAGCCCTACTGGGACAGGGGCCAGCTACGAGCAGTACTTC. Protein sequence: CASSPTGTGASYEQYF. V gene TRBV16 combines with J gene TRBJ2-7; 10 bases match TRBD1. The CDR3 sequence is 16 residues long. Germline CDR1 is KGHSY and CDR2 is FQNENV. V shed 4 bases and J 3 bases; nucleotides not matched to a gene: 9.

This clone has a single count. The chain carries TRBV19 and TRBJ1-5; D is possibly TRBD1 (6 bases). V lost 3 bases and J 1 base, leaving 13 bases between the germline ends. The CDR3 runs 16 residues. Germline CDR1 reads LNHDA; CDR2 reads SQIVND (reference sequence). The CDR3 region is CASSILRQASNQPQHF. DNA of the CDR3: TGTGCCAGTAGTATTTTGCGACAGGCGAGCAATCAGCCCCAGCATTTT.

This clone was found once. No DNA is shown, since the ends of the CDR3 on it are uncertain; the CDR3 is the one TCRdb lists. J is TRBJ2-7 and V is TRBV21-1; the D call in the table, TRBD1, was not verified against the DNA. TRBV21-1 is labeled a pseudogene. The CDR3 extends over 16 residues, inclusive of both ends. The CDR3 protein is CASSKVFGQGIDEQYF.

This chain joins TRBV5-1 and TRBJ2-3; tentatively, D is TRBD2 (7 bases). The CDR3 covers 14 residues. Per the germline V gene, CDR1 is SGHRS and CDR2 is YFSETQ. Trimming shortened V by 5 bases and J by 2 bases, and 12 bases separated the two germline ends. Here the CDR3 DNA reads TGCGCCAGCAGGCCGCGGGGGCACACAGATACGCAGTATTTT. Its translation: CASRPRGHTDTQYF.